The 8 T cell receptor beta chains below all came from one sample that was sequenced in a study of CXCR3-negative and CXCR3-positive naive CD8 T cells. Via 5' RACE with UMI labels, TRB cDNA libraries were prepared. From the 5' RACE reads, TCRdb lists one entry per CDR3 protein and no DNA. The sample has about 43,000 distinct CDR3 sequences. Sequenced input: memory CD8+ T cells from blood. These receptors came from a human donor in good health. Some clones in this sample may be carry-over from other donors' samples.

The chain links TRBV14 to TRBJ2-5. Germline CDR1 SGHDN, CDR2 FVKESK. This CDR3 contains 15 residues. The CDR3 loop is CASSQFSDLKETQYF.

The CDR3 reads CASRPSSAGGPHEQYF. V gene TRBV6-5 combines with J gene TRBJ2-7; lacking DNA, the TRBD2 call made by TCRdb goes unchecked. This CDR3 spans 16 amino acids. From germline, CDR1 is MNHEY and CDR2 SVGAGI.

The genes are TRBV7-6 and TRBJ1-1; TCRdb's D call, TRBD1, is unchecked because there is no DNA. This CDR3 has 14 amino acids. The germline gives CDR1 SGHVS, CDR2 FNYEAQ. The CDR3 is CASSFDQGNTEAFF. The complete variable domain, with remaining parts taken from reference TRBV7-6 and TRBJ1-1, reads GAGVSQSPRYKVTKRGQDVALRCDPISGHVSLYWYRQALGQGPEFLTYFNYEAQQDKSGLPNDRFSAERPEGSISTLTIQRTEQRDSAMYRCASSFDQGNTEAFFGQGTRLTVV.

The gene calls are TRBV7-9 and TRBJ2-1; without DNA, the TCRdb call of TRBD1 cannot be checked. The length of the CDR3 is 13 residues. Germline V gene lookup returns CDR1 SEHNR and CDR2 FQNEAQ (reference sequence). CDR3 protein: CAPSPGKYNEQFF.

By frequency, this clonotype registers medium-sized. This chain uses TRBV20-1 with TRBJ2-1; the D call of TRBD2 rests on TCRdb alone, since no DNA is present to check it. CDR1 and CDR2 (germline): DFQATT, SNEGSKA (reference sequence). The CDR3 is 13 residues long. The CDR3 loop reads CSARGRVDNEQFF.

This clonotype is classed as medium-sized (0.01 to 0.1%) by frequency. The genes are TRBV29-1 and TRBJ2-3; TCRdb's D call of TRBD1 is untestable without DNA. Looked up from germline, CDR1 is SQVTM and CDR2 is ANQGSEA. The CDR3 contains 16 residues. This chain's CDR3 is CSVDKILQGGTDTQYF.

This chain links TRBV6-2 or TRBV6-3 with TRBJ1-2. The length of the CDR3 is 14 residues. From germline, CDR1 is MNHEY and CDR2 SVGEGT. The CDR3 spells CASSKYEARDGYTF.

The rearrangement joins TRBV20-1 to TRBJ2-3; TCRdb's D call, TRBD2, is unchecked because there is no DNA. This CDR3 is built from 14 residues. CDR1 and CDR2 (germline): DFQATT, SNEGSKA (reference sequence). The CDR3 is CSAPSGEATDTQYF.